Listed below are T cell receptor beta chains from one sample, sequenced in a study of post-analysis software for immune sequencing data. Via MiXCR, TCRdb re-called the PCR reads, giving one row per CDR3 protein. Among more than 500,000 distinct CDR3 sequences listed, around 31% were seen once. The specimen was blood. Receptors originate from a girl aged 2-17 years with multiple sclerosis. Each CDR3 is given with its conserved first and last residue. The order of the fields is V gene, J gene, clone size, D gene, CDR3 DNA, CDR3 protein. The D gene is left open where the match is weak. Where a row states a size, it is once, few, many or the class of an expanded clone; other rows omit it.

TRBV27,TRBJ2-3,NA,NA,TGCGCCAGCAGTTCACGGGGGCCATTCACAGATACGCAGTATTTT,CASSSRGPFTDTQYF
TRBV3-1,TRBJ1-5,few,NA,TGTGCCAGCAGCCAAGATTCCAGGGGTGGTCAGCCCCAGCATTTT,CASSQDSRGGQPQHF
TRBV6-5,TRBJ2-5,NA,TRBD2,TGTGCCAGCAGTCGACTAGCGGGGGGCTTACGGGAGACCCAGTACTTC,CASSRLAGGLRETQYF
TRBV13,TRBJ2-5,NA,TRBD2,TGTGTCAGCAGCCTCCGGCTAGCGGGGTATGTGGATGAGCAGTACTTC,CVSSLRLAGYVDEQYF
TRBV9,TRBJ1-6,NA,NA,TGTGCCAGCAGCGTAGGGGCAGGTCCCCCAAATTCACCCCTCCACTTT,CASSVGAGPPNSPLHF
TRBV5-6,TRBJ2-3,few,TRBD2,TGTGCCAGCAGCATAGGACTAGCATGGATCACAGATACGCAGTATTTT,CASSIGLAWITDTQYF
TRBV7-8,TRBJ1-5,few,NA,TGTGCAATCAGTTCCGGACGGGACAATCAGCCCCAGCATTTT,CAISSGRDNQPQHF
TRBV20-1,TRBJ1-2,NA,NA,TGCAGTGCTCCCCGGGACCCCAGTCCGGTGGTGGTGAACTATGGCTACACCTTC,CSAPRDPSPVVVNYGYTF
TRBV29-1,TRBJ2-1,NA,TRBD1,TGCAGCGTAGCCCCACCGGGACAGTTCTACAATGAGCAGTTCTTC,CSVAPPGQFYNEQFF
TRBV7-8,TRBJ1-5,NA,NA,TGTGCCAGCAGCTTTTGGGGCGGGGTAGATCAGCCCCAGCATTTT,CASSFWGGVDQPQHF
TRBV5-1,TRBJ2-7,few,TRBD2,TGCGCCAGCAGCCCGGAGGGTAGCGGGGGCTACGAGCAGTACTTC,CASSPEGSGGYEQYF
TRBV23-1,TRBJ2-1,once,NA,TGCGCCAGCAGTCCGTGGACCCTCACCGATGAGCAGTTCTTC,CASSPWTLTDEQFF
TRBV5-1,TRBJ2-5,NA,NA,TGCGCCAGCAGCCCGCTCCTAGAGGGCGGAGAGACCCAGTACTTC,CASSPLLEGGETQYF
TRBV5-1,TRBJ2-7,large,TRBD2,TGCGCCAGCAGGCTAGCGGGTGAAGGGGAGCAGTACTTC,CASRLAGEGEQYF
TRBV4-2,TRBJ2-5,NA,TRBD1,TGTGCCAGCAGCCAAGATCTTGGACAGGGGGCTGTGGAGACCCAGTACTTC,CASSQDLGQGAVETQYF
TRBV6-5,TRBJ1-4,NA,TRBD1,TGTGCCAGCAGTCCCGGGACAGGGCATGAAAAACTGTTTTTT,CASSPGTGHEKLFF
TRBV11-2,TRBJ2-1,NA,NA,TGTGCCAGTGCTTTTGGCCCTTCAGGGTACAATGAGCAGTTCTTC,CASAFGPSGYNEQFF
TRBV7-3,TRBJ1-1,NA,NA,TGTGCCAGCAGCTTAGGAAGGGGTAGGGTCACTGAAGCTTTCTTT,CASSLGRGRVTEAFF
TRBV5-1,TRBJ2-1,few,TRBD2,TGCGCCAGCAGCTTGGATCCTAGCGGGGGGGTCAATGAGCAGTTCTTC,CASSLDPSGGVNEQFF
TRBV7-6,TRBJ1-2,few,NA,TGTGCCAGCAGCTTAGTGTCCGGGGGTAACTATGGCTACACCTTC,CASSLVSGGNYGYTF
TRBV5-1,TRBJ2-7,few,NA,TGCGCCAGCAGCCTGACAGTCAGGGCCTACGAGCAGTACTTC,CASSLTVRAYEQYF
TRBV2,TRBJ1-2,NA,NA,TGTGCCAGCAGTGACGCAGGGTCTAACTATGGCTACACCTTC,CASSDAGSNYGYTF
TRBV20-1,TRBJ2-3,once,NA,TGCAGTGCTCAACAAGGGGGGCGATTAGATACGCAGTATTTT,CSAQQGGRLDTQYF
TRBV9,TRBJ1-1,few,TRBD1,TGTGCCAGCAGCCCACGGACAGGGAAGAACACTGAAGCTTTCTTT,CASSPRTGKNTEAFF
TRBV6-1,TRBJ2-7,few,TRBD1,TGTGCCAGCAGTGAAGCGCAAGGACAGGGGAATTACGAGCAGTACTTC,CASSEAQGQGNYEQYF
TRBV5-1,TRBJ1-1,NA,NA,TGCGCCAGCAGCTTGGTTGGGGCTCTGAACACTGAAGCTTTCTTT,CASSLVGALNTEAFF
TRBV7-9,TRBJ1-6,NA,NA,TGTGCCAGCAGCTTAGCTGGGACTATGAATTCACCCCTCCACTTT,CASSLAGTMNSPLHF
TRBV2,TRBJ1-5,few,NA,TGTGCCAGCAGTGATAGTTATAGCAATCAGCCCCAGCATTTT,CASSDSYSNQPQHF
TRBV10-3,TRBJ1-5,NA,NA,TGTGCCATCAGTGTGCAGGATGGGATTCAGCCCCAGCATTTT,CAISVQDGIQPQHF
TRBV29-1,TRBJ1-1,NA,TRBD1,TGCAGCGCCCAGACAGGGAGTCCTGAAGCTTTCTTT,CSAQTGSPEAFF
TRBV12-3/TRBV12-4,TRBJ2-3,NA,TRBD2,TGTGCCAGCAGTCCCCGGACTAGCCCAGGCACAGATACGCAGTATTTT,CASSPRTSPGTDTQYF
TRBV20-1,TRBJ1-5,NA,NA,TGCAGTGCTACCGGGGGGGGCCGCAATCAGCCCCAGCATTTT,CSATGGGRNQPQHF
TRBV11-2,TRBJ2-7,NA,NA,TGTGCCAGCAGCTTATATCCCCGAATAACCTACGAGCAGTACTTC,CASSLYPRITYEQYF
TRBV10-3,TRBJ1-1,once,NA,TGTGCCATCAGGCAGACAGAAATGAACACTGAAGCTTTCTTT,CAIRQTEMNTEAFF
TRBV15,TRBJ2-4,NA,NA,TGTGCCACCAGCGGGGGGAGGTTATCTCCTCTGGACATTCAGTACTTC,CATSGGRLSPLDIQYF
TRBV14,TRBJ2-6,NA,NA,TGTGCCAGCAGCCAACAGGTATACGGGGCCAACGTCCTGACTTTC,CASSQQVYGANVLTF
TRBV6-6,TRBJ2-3,NA,TRBD2,TGTGCCAGCAAGGGATCGAGCGGGGGGGTTGTAGATACGCAGTATTTT,CASKGSSGGVVDTQYF
TRBV7-9,TRBJ2-7,NA,NA,TGTGCCAGCAGCTCCTCTGGGGAAGCCTACGAGCAGTACTTC,CASSSSGEAYEQYF
TRBV12-3/TRBV12-4,TRBJ1-1,NA,NA,TGTGCCAGCAGTCTGACGCGCAACACGCGGCATGAAGCTTTCTTT,CASSLTRNTRHEAFF
TRBV11-2,TRBJ2-1,few,NA,TGTGCCAGCAGCTTAGGTCGTCATGAGCAGTTCTTC,CASSLGRHEQFF
TRBV6-5,TRBJ1-1,few,NA,TGTGCCAGCAGTTACGGGCAATCGAACACTGAAGCTTTCTTT,CASSYGQSNTEAFF
TRBV5-1,TRBJ2-7,few,TRBD2,TGCGCCAGCAGCTTGGCCGGACTAGCGGGGGCCACCTACGAGCAGTACTTC,CASSLAGLAGATYEQYF
TRBV12-3/TRBV12-4,TRBJ1-1,few,NA,TGTGCCAGCAGCCCTACGTGGGCTGAAGCTTTCTTT,CASSPTWAEAFF
TRBV9,TRBJ2-4,few,NA,TGTGCCAGCAGCGTAGAACCGGGACACTACGAGCGGCAGTACTTC,CASSVEPGHYERQYF
TRBV15,TRBJ2-1,few,TRBD2,TGTGCCACCAGCAGAAACCCTTCGCGCGTAGCGGGGCACTACAATGAGCAGTTCTTC,CATSRNPSRVAGHYNEQFF
TRBV3-1,TRBJ2-3,NA,NA,TGTGCCAGCAGCCAACTGGGGTTGGCGTCGGCAGATACGCAGTATTTT,CASSQLGLASADTQYF
TRBV2,TRBJ1-4,NA,NA,TGTGCCGCTACAACTAATGAAAAACTGTTTTTT,CAATTNEKLFF
TRBV27,TRBJ2-5,NA,NA,TGTGCCAGCAGTGTCAGGACCCAAGAGACCCAGTACTTC,CASSVRTQETQYF
TRBV12-3/TRBV12-4,TRBJ2-7,NA,NA,TGTGCCAGCAGTTTCGGACAGTCGTTCTCCTACGAGCAGTACTTC,CASSFGQSFSYEQYF
TRBV7-6,TRBJ2-7,few,NA,TGTGCCAGCAGTTACAGGACGGATACCTACGAGCAGTACTTC,CASSYRTDTYEQYF
TRBV19,TRBJ2-1,few,NA,TGTGCCAGTAGAGCCGATAGACTAGGAGGGGACAATGAGCAGTTCTTC,CASRADRLGGDNEQFF
TRBV20-1,TRBJ2-5,few,NA,TGCAGTGCCCTGGATAGGAAGGCAGAGACCCAGTACTTC,CSALDRKAETQYF
TRBV20-1,TRBJ1-2,NA,NA,TGCAGTGCTCGGGAACCGACGCGGGACTATGGCTACACCTTC,CSAREPTRDYGYTF
TRBV5-1,TRBJ1-2,many,TRBD1,TGCGCCAGCAGCCCCGGGACAGCTAACTATGGCTACACCTTC,CASSPGTANYGYTF